This is a list of T cell receptor beta chains from one sample in a study of low-dose radiotherapy and immunotherapy resistance in tumors. TCRdb processed the reads anew with MiXCR; each CDR3 protein has one entry. The table has tens of thousands of distinct CDR3 sequences, about 19% seen once. This specimen consisted of PBMCs, obtained before treatment. The origin of the receptors is a male donor with prostate cancer. The CDR3 runs from the conserved cysteine through the conserved F or W. Each record gives: J gene, clone size, D gene, V gene, CDR3 protein, CDR3 DNA. A D gene is named only where the DNA matches it firmly. Each size is how often the clone was seen (once, few, many) or a class if it is expanded.

J: TRBJ1-1
size: many
D: NA
V: TRBV5-1
CDR3: CASSFRENINTEAFF
DNA: TGCGCCAGCAGCTTCCGGGAGAACATAAACACTGAAGCTTTCTTT

J: TRBJ2-5
size: many
D: NA
V: TRBV5-1
CDR3: CASSSQPSSETQYF
DNA: TGCGCCAGCAGCTCCCAGCCTTCCAGCGAGACCCAGTACTTC

J: TRBJ1-2
size: many
D: TRBD1
V: TRBV6-5
CDR3: CASGRGLEGGYTF
DNA: TGTGCCAGCGGCAGGGGGCTTGAGGGTGGCTACACCTTC

J: TRBJ2-7
size: few
D: NA
V: TRBV27
CDR3: CASSFGGNLYEQYF
DNA: TGTGCCAGCAGTTTTGGGGGTAACCTCTACGAGCAGTACTTC

J: TRBJ2-7
size: many
D: NA
V: TRBV5-4
CDR3: CASSLDRYEQYF
DNA: TGTGCCAGCAGCTTGGACAGGTACGAGCAGTACTTC

J: TRBJ1-3
size: many
D: NA
V: TRBV10-3
CDR3: CAISESTVSGNTIYF
DNA: TGTGCCATCAGTGAGTCGACAGTCTCTGGAAACACCATATATTTT

J: TRBJ2-1
size: many
D: NA
V: TRBV7-2
CDR3: CASSARGNEQFF
DNA: TGTGCCAGCAGCGCCCGAGGCAATGAGCAGTTCTTC

J: TRBJ1-1
size: many
D: NA
V: TRBV5-1
CDR3: CASSLGAGTMNTEAFF
DNA: TGCGCCAGCAGCTTGGGCGCCGGGACAATGAACACTGAAGCTTTCTTT

J: TRBJ1-2
size: many
D: TRBD1
V: TRBV7-2
CDR3: CASSPQGQYYGYTF
DNA: TGTGCCAGCAGCCCTCAGGGACAGTACTATGGCTACACCTTC

J: TRBJ2-2
size: many
D: TRBD1
V: TRBV5-5
CDR3: CASSLVTGVSGELFF
DNA: TGTGCCAGCAGCTTGGTTACAGGGGTGTCCGGGGAGCTGTTTTTT

J: TRBJ2-2
size: few
D: NA
V: TRBV2
CDR3: CASRGNRDGELFF
DNA: TGTGCCAGCAGAGGAAACAGGGACGGGGAGCTGTTTTTT